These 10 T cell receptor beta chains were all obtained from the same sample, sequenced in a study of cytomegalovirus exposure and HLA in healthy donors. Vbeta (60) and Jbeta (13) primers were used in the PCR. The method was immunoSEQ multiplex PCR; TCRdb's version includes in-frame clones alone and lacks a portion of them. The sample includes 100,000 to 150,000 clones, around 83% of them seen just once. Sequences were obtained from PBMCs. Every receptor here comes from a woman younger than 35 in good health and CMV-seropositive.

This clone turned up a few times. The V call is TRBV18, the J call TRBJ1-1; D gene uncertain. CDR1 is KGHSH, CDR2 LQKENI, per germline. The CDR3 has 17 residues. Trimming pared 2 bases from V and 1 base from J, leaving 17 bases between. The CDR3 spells CASSPSATRAGNTEAFF. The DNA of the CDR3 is TGTGCCAGCTCACCATCGGCAACTCGAGCGGGGAACACTGAAGCTTTCTTT.

CDR3 DNA sequence: TGTGCCAGCAGCAGACAGAACACTGAAGCTTTCTTT. Translating it yields CASSRQNTEAFF. V is TRBV11-3 and J is TRBJ1-1; D is unresolved. CDR1 is SGHNT and CDR2 is YENEEA in the germline V gene. This CDR3 contains 12 residues. V was shortened by 5 bases and J by 1 base, with 5 bases between the two germline ends.

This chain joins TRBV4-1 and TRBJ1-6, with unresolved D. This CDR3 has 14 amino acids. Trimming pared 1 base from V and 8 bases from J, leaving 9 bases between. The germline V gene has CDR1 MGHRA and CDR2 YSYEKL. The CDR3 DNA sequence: TGCGCCAGCAGCCAAGGGCCTCAAGATTCACCCCTCCACTTT. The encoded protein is CASSQGPQDSPLHF.

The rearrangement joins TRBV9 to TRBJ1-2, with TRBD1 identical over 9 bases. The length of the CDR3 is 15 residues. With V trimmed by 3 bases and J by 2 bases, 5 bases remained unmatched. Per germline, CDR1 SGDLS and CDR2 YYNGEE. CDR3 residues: CASSGTGGGNYGYTF. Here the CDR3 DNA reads TGTGCCAGCAGCGGCACAGGGGGCGGAAACTATGGCTACACCTTC.

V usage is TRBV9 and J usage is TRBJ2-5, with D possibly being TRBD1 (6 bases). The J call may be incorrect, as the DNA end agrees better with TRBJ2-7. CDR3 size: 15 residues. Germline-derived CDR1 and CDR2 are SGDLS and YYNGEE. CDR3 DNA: TGTGCCAGCAGCGAGGTAGGGGGATCAACCTACGAGCAGTACTTC. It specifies CASSEVGGSTYEQYF.

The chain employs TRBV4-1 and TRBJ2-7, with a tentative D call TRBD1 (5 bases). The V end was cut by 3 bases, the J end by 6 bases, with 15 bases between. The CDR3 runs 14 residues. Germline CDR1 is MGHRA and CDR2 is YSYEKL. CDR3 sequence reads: CASSQGPGFSEQYF. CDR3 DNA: TGCGCCAGCAGCCAGGGCCCAGGGTTCAGCGAGCAGTACTTC.

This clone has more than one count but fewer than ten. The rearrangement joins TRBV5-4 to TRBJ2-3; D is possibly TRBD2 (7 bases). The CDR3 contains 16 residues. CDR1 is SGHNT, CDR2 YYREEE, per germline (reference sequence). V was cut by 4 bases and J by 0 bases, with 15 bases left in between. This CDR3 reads CASSIGGAGSTDTQYF. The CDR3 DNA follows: TGTGCCAGCAGCATTGGGGGGGCAGGGAGCACAGATACGCAGTATTTT.

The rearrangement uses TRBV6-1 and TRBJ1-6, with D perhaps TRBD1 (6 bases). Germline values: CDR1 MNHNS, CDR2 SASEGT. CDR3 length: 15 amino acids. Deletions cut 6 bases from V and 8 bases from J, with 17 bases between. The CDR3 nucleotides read TGTGCCAGCAGGGACCCAGGGGAGCAGCATTCACCCCTCCACTTT. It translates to CASRDPGEQHSPLHF.

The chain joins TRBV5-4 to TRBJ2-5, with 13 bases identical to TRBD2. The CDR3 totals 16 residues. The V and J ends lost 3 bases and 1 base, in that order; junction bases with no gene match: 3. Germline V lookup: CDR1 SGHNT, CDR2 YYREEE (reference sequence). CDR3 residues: CASSSGLAGTQETQYF. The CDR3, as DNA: TGTGCCAGCAGCTCGGGACTAGCGGGGACCCAAGAGACCCAGTACTTC.

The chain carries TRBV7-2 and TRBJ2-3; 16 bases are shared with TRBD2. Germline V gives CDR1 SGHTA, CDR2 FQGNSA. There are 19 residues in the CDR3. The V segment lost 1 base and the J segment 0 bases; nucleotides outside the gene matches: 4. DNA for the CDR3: TGTGCCAGCAGCTTAGGCATGGGACTAGCGGGGGGGAGCACAGATACGCAGTATTTT. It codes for CASSLGMGLAGGSTDTQYF.